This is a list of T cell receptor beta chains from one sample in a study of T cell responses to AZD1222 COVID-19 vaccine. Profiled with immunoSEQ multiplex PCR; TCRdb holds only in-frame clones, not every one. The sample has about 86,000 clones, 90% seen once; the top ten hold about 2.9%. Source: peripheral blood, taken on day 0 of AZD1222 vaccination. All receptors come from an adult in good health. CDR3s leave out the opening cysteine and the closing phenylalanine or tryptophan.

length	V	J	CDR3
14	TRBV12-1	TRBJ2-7	ASSPPRSGRRGEQY
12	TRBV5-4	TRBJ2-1	ASSRGEGLLEQF
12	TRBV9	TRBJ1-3	ASSVDYSGNTIY
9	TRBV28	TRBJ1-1	ASTTGLGAF
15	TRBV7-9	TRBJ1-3	ASSRDRRLSSGNTIY
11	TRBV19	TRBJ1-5	ASSEQGDQPQH
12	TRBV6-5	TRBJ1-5	ASSRDRGVQPQH
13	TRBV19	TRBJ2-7	ASSIQDRGSYEQY
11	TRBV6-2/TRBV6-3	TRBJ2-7	ASSYSRPLEQY
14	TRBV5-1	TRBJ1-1	ASSLGAANLNTEAF
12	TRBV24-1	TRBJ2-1	ATKSETGVNEQF
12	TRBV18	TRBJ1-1	ASLRESGRTEAF
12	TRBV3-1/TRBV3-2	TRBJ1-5	ASSLRDNNQPQH
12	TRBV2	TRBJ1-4	ASSTETLNEKLF
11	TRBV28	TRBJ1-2	ASRPGKHDGYT
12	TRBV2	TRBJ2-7	ASSFPQGRGEQY
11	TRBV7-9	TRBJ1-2	ASTLRGASGYT
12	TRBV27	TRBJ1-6	ASSPNRGRSPLH
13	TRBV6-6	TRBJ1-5	ASSYSIQGGQPQH
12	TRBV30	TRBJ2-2	ACTSGIGAGELF
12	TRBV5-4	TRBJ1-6	ASSLTSSDSPLH
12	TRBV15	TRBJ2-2	ATALVGVTGELF
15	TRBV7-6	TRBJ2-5	ASSPIGLAGGVETQN
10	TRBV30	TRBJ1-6	AWDTSGSPLH
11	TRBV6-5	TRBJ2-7	ASGRRGSYEQY
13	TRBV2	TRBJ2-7	ASSPTGTGANEQY
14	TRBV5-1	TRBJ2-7	ASSSQWPGQGSEQY
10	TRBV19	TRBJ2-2	ASRQGPGELF
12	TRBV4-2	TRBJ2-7	ASSQEGEYYEQY
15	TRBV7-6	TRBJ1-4	ASSFGSMDIPNEKLF
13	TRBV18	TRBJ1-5	ASSPKVGAGQPQH
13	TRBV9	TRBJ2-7	ASSVAASGSYEQY
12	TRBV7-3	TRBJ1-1	ASSSRTGGTEAF
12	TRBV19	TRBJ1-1	ASSRTGENTEAF
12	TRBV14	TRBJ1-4	ASSPEGHSEKLF
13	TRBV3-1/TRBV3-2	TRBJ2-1	ASSQMGTGPRGQF
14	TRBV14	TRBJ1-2	ASSPVGGRELMGYT
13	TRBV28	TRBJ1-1	ASSQPGALNTEAF
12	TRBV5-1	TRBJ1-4	ASRPRSTNEKLF
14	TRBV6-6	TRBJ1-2	ASRTTWDGSNYGYT
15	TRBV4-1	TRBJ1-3	ASSPPESLSTGNTIY
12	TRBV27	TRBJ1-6	ASRKSSYNSPLH
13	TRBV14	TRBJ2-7	ASSHAGVGGYEQY
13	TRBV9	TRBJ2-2	ASSVVPANTGELF
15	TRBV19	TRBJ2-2	ASSNPGTSGRGGELF
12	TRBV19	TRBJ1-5	ASSPLNSNQPQH
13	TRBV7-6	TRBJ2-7	ASSPGQGLSYEQY
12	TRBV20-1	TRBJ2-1	SASGGGMYNEQF
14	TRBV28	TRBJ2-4	ASNLPGQGGKNIQY
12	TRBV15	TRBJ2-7	ATSRDWGNYEQY
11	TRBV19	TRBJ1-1	ASSEGENTEAF
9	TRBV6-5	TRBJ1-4	ASSYGEKLF
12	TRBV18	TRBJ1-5	ASSGDTSNQPQH